This T cell receptor (beta chain) derives from a study of blood T cell repertoires in COVID-19. Across the study: The study drew acute and convalescent COVID-19 samples from the United States, Italy and Spain.

All enrollees were about 18 to 89 years old and from 24 US areas. Two consecutive negative NP/OP PCR tests, clearance, or resolved symptoms defined Cohort 3 recovery. Produced via immunoSEQ multiplex PCR; TCRdb's table is partial and in-frame only. Counted here are about 130,000 clones, about 86% occurring once; the ten biggest clones make up just over 9%. The material sequenced was PBMCs or T cells enriched from blood (not recorded which). This receptor was obtained from a middle-aged man who had recovered from COVID-19.

DNA of the CDR3: TGTGCCAGCAGCAAAGCGGGGGGGCCTCGCACCGGGGAGCTGTTTTTT. Protein product: CASSKAGGPRTGELFF. V usage is TRBV21-1 and J usage is TRBJ2-2; no DNA check was done on the table's D call, TRBD2. TRBV21-1 is reported as a pseudogene. This CDR3 has 16 residues.